The 31 T cell receptor beta chains given below trace back to one sample, sequenced in a study of regulatory T cells in long-lasting Graves disease. Described time point: newly diagnosed GD, antithyroid drugs for less than 3 months. RNA isolated from PBMCs was used to make the TCR library. iRepertoire HTBI primers and Arm-PCR of CDR3 regions built TCR beta libraries. TCRdb redid the calling of the multiplex PCR reads with MiXCR, one entry per CDR3 protein. The sample carries around 500,000 distinct CDR3 sequences, more than 15% recorded once. These same records also appear under a second study, on T cells in Graves' hyperthyroidism and ophthalmopathy.

Sequenced here: peripheral blood mononuclear cells (PBMCs), sampled at new diagnosis, from a patient treated with antithyroid drugs. These receptors originate from a woman aged 40 to 65 with Graves disease.

This clonotype was seen a few times. The chain has TRBV20-1 and TRBJ1-4; TRBD1 is a possible D gene (6 bases). The CDR3 contains 14 residues. Trimming pared 5 bases from V and 4 bases from J, leaving 14 bases between. Germline V gene lookup returns CDR1 DFQATT and CDR2 SNEGSKA (reference sequence). CDR3 amino acids: CSARSGTINEKLFF. The CDR3 nucleotides are TGCAGTGCTCGTTCCGGGACAATTAATGAAAAACTGTTTTTT.

This clonotype was picked up many times. The chain recombines TRBV7-9 with TRBJ2-5, with a weak D call TRBD1 (6 bases). From germline, CDR1 is SEHNR and CDR2 FQNEAQ (reference sequence). The CDR3 is 14 residues long. V lost 1 base and J 0 bases, leaving 6 bases between the germline ends. The chain's CDR3 is CASSLGDNQETQYF. The CDR3 DNA reads as TGTGCCAGCAGCTTAGGGGACAACCAAGAGACCCAGTACTTC.

This clonotype was detected many times. The chain couples TRBV2 to TRBJ1-3; 8 bases fit TRBD1. Germline CDR1 SNHLY, CDR2 FYNNEI. This CDR3 has 16 amino acids. V was clipped by 4 bases and J by 2 bases; unmatched bases: 7. In DNA, the CDR3 is TGTGCCAGCAGTGGGGTGGCAGGGGGCACTGGAAACACCATATATTTT. Amino acids: CASSGVAGGTGNTIYF.

In this sample, this clonotype turned up a few times. V gene TRBV25-1 combines with J gene TRBJ2-7; 9 bases map to TRBD1. Germline assignment: CDR1 MGHDK and CDR2 SYGVNS. This CDR3 has 14 amino acids. After removal of 2 bases from V and 4 bases from J, the junction contained 3 bases not matched to a gene. The DNA of the CDR3 is TGTGCCAGCAGTGAACTCGGACAGGGGTACGAGCAGTACTTC. Its translation: CASSELGQGYEQYF.

V usage is TRBV7-9 and J usage is TRBJ2-2; tentatively, D is TRBD2 (5 bases). The CDR3 is made up of 19 amino acids. Per the germline V gene, CDR1 is SEHNR and CDR2 is FQNEAQ (reference sequence). Trimming pared 2 bases from V and 0 bases from J, leaving 19 bases between. The CDR3 reads CASSLYTGKTQTNTGELFF. The CDR3 DNA follows: TGTGCCAGCAGCTTATATACGGGGAAGACACAGACGAACACCGGGGAGCTGTTTTTT.

In its sample, this clonotype was seen a few times. The DNA of the CDR3 is TGCAGCGTTGGAGCAGACCCCTACGAGCAGTACTTC. It yields the protein CSVGADPYEQYF. V and J are TRBV29-1 and TRBJ2-7, with D uncertain. Germline values: CDR1 SQVTM, CDR2 ANQGSEA. The CDR3 covers 12 residues. V was trimmed by 4 bases and J by 2 bases, leaving 9 bases between them.

In this sample, this clonotype turned up a few times. V and J are TRBV28 and TRBJ1-2; a weak D match, TRBD1 (6 bases). The V end lost 6 bases, the J end lost 7 bases, and 15 bases lay between the germline ends. The CDR3 is 13 residues long. The germline CDR1 and CDR2 sequences are MDHEN and SYDVKM. CDR3 sequence: CASRPTGTAGYTF. As DNA, the CDR3 is TGTGCCAGCAGACCAACAGGGACGGCTGGCTACACCTTC.

This clonotype was recorded at least ten times. This sequence joins TRBV24-1 and TRBJ2-2, with D possibly TRBD1 on 5 matching bases. Germline CDR1 reads KGHDR; CDR2 reads SFDVKD. Trimming took 3 bases from V and 0 from J, leaving 10 bases between them. The CDR3 covers 16 residues. The DNA of the CDR3 is TGTGCCACCAGTGATACGACAGCACCGAACACCGGGGAGCTGTTTTTT. This translates into CATSDTTAPNTGELFF.

This chain links TRBV2 with TRBJ1-2; D is undetermined. This CDR3 has 14 residues. The V end lost 2 bases, the J end lost 5 bases, and 12 bases lay between the germline ends. CDR1 is SNHLY and CDR2 is FYNNEI in the germline V gene. CDR3 loop: CASSESYRSYGYTF. DNA of the CDR3: TGTGCCAGCAGTGAATCGTACAGAAGTTATGGCTACACCTTC. Looking up the rest from reference TRBV2 and TRBJ1-2 gives the full variable domain: EPEVTQTPSHQVTQMGQEVILRCVPISNHLYFYWYRQILGQKVEFLVSFYNNEISEKSEIFDDQFSVERPDGSNFTLKIRSTKLEDSAMYFCASSESYRSYGYTFGSGTRLTVV.

Many counts were recorded for this clonotype. V is TRBV30 and J is TRBJ2-3; D uncertain. CDR3 length equals 11 residues. Trimming took off 3 bases at V and 4 bases at J, with 5 bases between the two ends. Germline V gives CDR1 GTSNPN, CDR2 SVGIG (reference sequence). CDR3 amino acids: CAWSQADTQYF. DNA for the CDR3: TGTGCCTGGAGCCAGGCAGATACGCAGTATTTT. The complete variable domain, with remaining parts taken from reference TRBV30 and TRBJ2-3, reads SQTIHQWPATLVQPVGSPLSLECTVEGTSNPNLYWYRQAAGRGLQLLFYSVGIGQISSEVPQNLSASRPQDRQFILSSKKLLLSDSGFYLCAWSQADTQYFGPGTRLTVL.

This clonotype was counted between two and nine times. Germline is not matched at one junction end, which may reflect a read error. The chain has TRBV7-9 and TRBJ2-1, with TRBD1 identical over 8 bases. The length of the CDR3 is 15 residues. Germline CDR1 reads SEHNR; CDR2 reads FQNEAQ (reference sequence). CDR3 nucleotides: TGTGCCAGCAGATTAGGTGGACAGGGTTGGGATGAGCAGTTCTTC. Its protein product is CASRLGGQGWDEQFF.

This clonotype was recorded at least ten times. V and J are TRBV12-3 or TRBV12-4 and TRBJ1-2; D remains ambiguous. The CDR3 consists of 14 residues. The V end was cut by 7 bases, the J end by 2 bases, with 14 bases between. The CDR3 reads CASTSRAVNYGYTF. The CDR3 DNA is TGTGCCAGCACTTCCAGAGCGGTGAACTATGGCTACACCTTC.

This clonotype occurred many times. The chain joins TRBV2 to TRBJ1-6; D not certain. Germline assignment: CDR1 SNHLY and CDR2 FYNNEI. Trimming pared 0 bases from V and 7 bases from J, leaving 16 bases between. The CDR3 length is 17 residues. CDR3 amino acids: CASSEALRVQRNSPLHF. The DNA for the CDR3 is TGTGCCAGCAGTGAAGCGCTTAGGGTACAGCGGAATTCACCCCTCCACTTT.

This clonotype was observed many times. The V gene is TRBV6-2 or TRBV6-3, the J gene TRBJ2-5; TRBD1 aligns across 12 bases. J was trimmed by 3 bases and V by 5 bases; bases with no gene match: 7. Per germline, CDR1 MNHEY and CDR2 SVGEGT. The CDR3 is 16 residues long. In DNA form, the CDR3 reads TGTGCCAGCAGTGTCTCGGGACAGGGGGCTAAAGAGACCCAGTACTTC. Translation: CASSVSGQGAKETQYF.

This clonotype was seen at least ten times. The chain has TRBV12-3 or TRBV12-4 and TRBJ1-1; D is unresolved. Trimming stripped 9 bases from V and 0 bases from J, with 14 bases between. There are 14 residues in the CDR3. CDR3 in DNA: TGTGCCAGTAGTCTTGAACTGATGAACACTGAAGCTTTCTTT. Its translation: CASSLELMNTEAFF.

This clonotype was seen many times. The V gene is TRBV2, the J gene TRBJ2-7, with 8 nucleotides matching TRBD2. This CDR3 is 16 amino acids long. Germline V gene data show CDR1 as SNHLY and CDR2 as FYNNEI. The ends lost 7 bases at V and 1 base at J; junction bases unmatched: 12. CDR3 loop: CASTPVGRGGSYEQYF. CDR3 bases: TGTGCCAGCACCCCGGTGGGCCGGGGGGGTTCCTACGAGCAGTACTTC.

On this clonotype: A much larger clone sits a single nucleotide away, making a read error possible. The chain links TRBV6-1 to TRBJ2-4; 8 nucleotides line up with TRBD1. Germline trimming cut 8 bases from V and 6 bases from J; bases unmatched to any gene: 6. CDR3 length equals 13 residues. CDR1 and CDR2 (germline): MNHNS, SASEGT. CDR3 sequence reads: CASGRTGINIQYF. CDR3 coding DNA: TGTGCCAGCGGGAGGACAGGGATAAACATTCAGTACTTC.

Many counts were recorded for this clonotype. This chain connects TRBV6-2 or TRBV6-3 to TRBJ1-5; D is possibly TRBD1 (5 bases). The V gene's germline CDR1 is MNHEY and CDR2 SVGEGT. Trimming shortened V by 4 bases and J by 1 base, and 11 bases separated the two germline ends. The CDR3 is 15 amino acids. The CDR3 region has the DNA TGTGCCAGCAGTTGGGCAGCAGGGAGCAATCAGCCCCAGCATTTT. Amino acids: CASSWAAGSNQPQHF.

This clonotype showed up many times. This chain connects TRBV4-1 to TRBJ2-7, with 10 bases matching TRBD1. The V segment lost 1 base and the J segment 9 bases; nucleotides outside the gene matches: 3. This CDR3 is built from 13 residues. The V gene's germline CDR1 is MGHRA and CDR2 YSYEKL. The DNA of the CDR3 is TGCGCCAGCAGCCAAGTGACAGGGGGCACGCAGTACTTC. Translated, it gives CASSQVTGGTQYF.

About this clonotype itself: Since a much larger clone is just one base distant, this may be a read error. The chain combines TRBV11-1 with TRBJ2-7, with TRBD2 matching over 8 bases. With 5 bases clipped from V and 7 bases from J, the junction kept 7 bases outside the gene matches. The V gene's germline CDR1 is SGHAT and CDR2 FQDESV (reference sequence). CDR3 length: 13 amino acids. The chain's CDR3 is CASSRGGPGEQYF. The CDR3 nucleotides are TGTGCCAGCAGCCGGGGGGGGCCCGGTGAGCAGTACTTC.

The chain links TRBV20-1 to TRBJ1-1; no definite D call. CDR3 length equals 14 residues. The germline gives CDR1 DFQATT, CDR2 SNEGSKA (reference sequence). Trimming cost V 3 bases and J 1 base, with 12 bases left between them. The DNA for the CDR3 is TGCAGTGCTAGCGCAAAAACCAGGAACACTGAAGCTTTCTTT. As protein: CSASAKTRNTEAFF.

The V gene is TRBV3-1, the J gene TRBJ1-5, with D perhaps matching TRBD1 (5 bases). Looked up from germline, CDR1 is LGHDT and CDR2 is YNNKEL (reference sequence). V was trimmed by 4 bases and J by 9 bases, leaving 13 bases between them. This CDR3 has 13 amino acids. Here the CDR3 DNA reads TGTGCCAGCAGCCCGGCATGGGACGGGCCCCAGCATTTT. Protein: CASSPAWDGPQHF.

This clonotype was detected many times. The chain employs TRBV11-1 and TRBJ2-3; D is unresolved. The CDR3 totals 16 residues. Germline V gives CDR1 SGHAT, CDR2 FQDESV (reference sequence). V gave up 1 base and J gave up 0 bases, with 11 bases separating them. The CDR3 sequence: CASSLGWTASTDTQYF. As DNA, the CDR3 is TGTGCCAGCAGCTTAGGTTGGACGGCTAGCACAGATACGCAGTATTTT.

This clonotype was found many times. The chain combines TRBV12-3 or TRBV12-4 with TRBJ2-3; the D is unclear. V was pared by 2 bases and J by 2 bases, with 8 bases between. This CDR3 has 14 residues. CDR3 protein: CASSLTFPTDTQYF. Here the CDR3 DNA reads TGTGCCAGCAGTTTAACATTCCCCACAGATACGCAGTATTTT.

The genes are TRBV28 and TRBJ1-5, with D possibly matching TRBD1 (5 bases). Germline V gene lookup returns CDR1 MDHEN and CDR2 SYDVKM. The ends were cut back, 5 bases at V and 3 bases at J, with 14 bases in the middle. The CDR3 is made up of 15 amino acids. CDR3 coding DNA: TGTGCCAGCAGTCCCCAGAGGGGTGCCAATCAGCCCCAGCATTTT. It specifies CASSPQRGANQPQHF.

This clonotype appeared a few times. CDR3 in amino acids: CASRPPGDSRLGEQFF. The CDR3 region has the DNA TGTGCCAGTAGGCCCCCCGGGGACAGCCGTTTGGGTGAGCAGTTCTTC. The rearrangement joins TRBV19 to TRBJ2-1; 7 bases agree with TRBD1. After removal of 6 bases from V and 9 bases from J, the junction contained 17 bases not matched to a gene. The CDR3 has 16 amino acids. Germline V gives CDR1 LNHDA, CDR2 SQIVND (reference sequence). Supplemented by reference TRBV19 and TRBJ2-1, the full variable domain reads DGGITQSPKYLFRKEGQNVTLSCEQNLNHDAMYWYRQDPGQGLRLIYYSQIVNDFQKGDIAEGYSVSREKKESFPLTVTSAQKNPTAFYLCASRPPGDSRLGEQFFGPGTRLTVL.

The rearrangement uses TRBV6-5 and TRBJ2-7; 8 bases are shared with TRBD1. The CDR3 is 14 residues long. The J segment lost 4 bases and the V segment lost 4 bases, leaving 6 bases of the junction unmatched. Germline V gene data show CDR1 as MNHEY and CDR2 as SVGAGI. The DNA for the CDR3 is TGTGCCAGCAGTTCTACAGGGGGTTGGTACGAGCAGTACTTC. This translates into CASSSTGGWYEQYF.

The sample holds many counts of this clonotype. The genes are TRBV3-1 and TRBJ1-2; 9 nucleotides match TRBD1. The ends lost 4 bases at V and 4 bases at J; junction bases unmatched: 10. Germline V gene sequence: CDR1 LGHDT, CDR2 YNNKEL (reference sequence). This CDR3 is 16 amino acids long. The CDR3 DNA sequence: TGTGCCAGCAGCCCGGGACAGGGTCGAAAAACCTATGGCTACACCTTC. Protein sequence: CASSPGQGRKTYGYTF. The entire variable domain, with the rest obtained from reference TRBV3-1 and TRBJ1-2, is as follows: DTAVSQTPKYLVTQMGNDKSIKCEQNLGHDTMYWYKQDSKKFLKIMFSYNNKELIINETVPNRFSPKSPDKAHLNLHINSLELGDSAVYFCASSPGQGRKTYGYTFGSGTRLTVV.

The CDR3 region is CASSYSGRQGAFEQYF. CDR3 sequence (DNA): TGTGCCAGCAGTTACTCTGGGCGGCAGGGGGCCTTCGAGCAGTACTTC. V usage is TRBV6-9 and J usage is TRBJ2-7; 8 bases line up with TRBD1. Germline values: CDR1 MNHGY, CDR2 SVAAGI. V shed 3 bases, J shed 6 bases, and the junction held 13 bases outside the gene matches. The CDR3 spans 16 residues.

This clonotype was picked up many times. This chain links TRBV19 with TRBJ1-1; D gene uncertain. The CDR3 covers 14 residues. Germline V gene lookup returns CDR1 LNHDA and CDR2 SQIVND (reference sequence). V was shortened by 7 bases and J by 2 bases, with 14 bases between the two germline ends. CDR3 in amino acids: CASTLSAGNTEAFF. The CDR3 DNA follows: TGTGCCAGTACCCTATCGGCGGGTAACACTGAAGCTTTCTTT. Filled out from reference TRBV19 and TRBJ1-1, the complete variable domain reads DGGITQSPKYLFRKEGQNVTLSCEQNLNHDAMYWYRQDPGQGLRLIYYSQIVNDFQKGDIAEGYSVSREKKESFPLTVTSAQKNPTAFYLCASTLSAGNTEAFFGQGTRLTVV.

There are many counts of this clonotype. The chain couples TRBV9 to TRBJ2-7; unclear D gene. The CDR3 length is 16 residues. Germline values: CDR1 SGDLS, CDR2 YYNGEE. V lost 7 bases to trimming and J lost 0 bases, with 20 bases between them. The CDR3 region is CASSPSGGDASYEQYF. CDR3 nucleotides: TGTGCCAGCTCCCCGAGTGGCGGAGACGCCTCCTACGAGCAGTACTTC.